The present T cell receptor beta chain was sequenced within a study of blood T cell repertoires in COVID-19 (dated by TCRdb to 2020 to 2022). General notes on the study: Samples from collaborators originated in the United States, Italy and Spain and spanned both the acute and convalescent phases of COVID-19. The prospective study material was composed of cDNA or gDNA derived from T cells, B-cell-depleted T cells, or PBMCs. Where available, HLA class I and class II types were taken from metadata supplied by the sample provider and were not determined by assay-based typing. The samples were drawn from two sources: the first 160 participants of the ongoing ImmuneRACE study, and 1,000 to 1,500 subjects contributed by 6 global collaborators. Sample metadata almost always included a de-identified subject ID, COVID-19 status, age in years and sex. A freely available public database, intended as a resource for researchers studying the immune response to SARS-CoV-2, is where the repertoires were released. Deeply sampled blood TCRbeta repertoires from subjects exposed to, actively infected with, or recovered from COVID-19 were included in the dataset.

From its cysteine to its phenylalanine, the CDR3 spans 16 amino acids. Only the CDR3 region is kept as DNA, spanning 48 bases read in frame from base 1. Based on the germline V gene, the CDR1 and CDR2 sequences are SGHAT and FQNNGV. V has 5 bases trimmed and J has 0 bases trimmed; junction bases matching no gene number 8. Overall study results and their limits: The amount of clinical and demographic metadata varied by source and participant and was provided uncurated.

Collaborating institutions collected whole blood in K2EDTA tubes following their own protocols. Collaborator samples were shipped for TCRbeta analysis as frozen whole blood, isolated PBMCs, or DNA extracted from either sample type. For this clone: It has no known antigen specificity. Base quality data are lacking; no much larger clone is found one base away.

The immunoSEQ Assay, a bias-controlled multiplex PCR, was used to amplify TCRbeta CDR3 regions from genomic DNA. The study's own analysis went as follows. The number of nucleated cells in each sample was estimated by amplification of reference gene primers within the assay. To quantify the absolute abundance of each unique TCRbeta CDR3 rearrangement, sequence reads were collapsed and filtered. For each sample, productive Simpson clonality was calculated by taking the square root of Simpson's diversity index across productive rearrangements. Drawn from immuneACCESS, this table holds only the in-frame rearrangements with V and J called that TCRdb kept. Clones are partly lost; checked studies trace under half to an unresolved V gene and leave the rest unexplained. V, J and clone size derive from that table, while D and trimming were established from the DNA sequence. In this sample the table shows approximately 190,000 clones, approximately 90% of which occur a single time. In total, the top ten clones hold more than 5.5% of the sample.

Sequenced input: peripheral blood. Recombination linked TRBV11-2 to TRBJ2-3; 7 bases in the junction line up with TRBD2. The origin of this receptor is a man of 80 years or more with acute or convalescent COVID-19. The nucleotide sequence reads as follows: TGTGCCAGCAGCACACTAGCGCGAATCAGCACAGATACGCAGTATTTT. It translates to CASSTLARISTDTQYF.